A single sample gave rise to the 8 T cell receptor beta chains below, sequenced in a study of cytomegalovirus exposure and HLA in healthy donors (dated by TCRdb to 2016 to 2017). Library creation used the immunoSEQ multiplex PCR assay. For the multiplex PCR, a mixture combining 60 forward primers for TCR Vbeta segments and 13 reverse primers for TCR Jbeta segments was used. TCRdb obtained this table from immuneACCESS and retained in-frame rearrangements with V and J assigned. These tables miss some clones; where compared with another copy, unresolved V genes account for less than half of the shortfall, and the remainder is unexplained. For this sample there are around 200,000 clones; 86% appear just once. The top ten constitute less than 0.35% of the sample. Sequencing input: PBMCs. All receptors derive from a woman aged 25-40 years in good health and CMV-seronegative.

The gene calls are TRBV14 and TRBJ2-1; TRBD2 matches 8 bases. Germline trimming cut 7 bases from V and 4 bases from J; bases unmatched to any gene: 3. Germline CDR1 is SGHDN and CDR2 is FVKESK. The CDR3 totals 13 residues. DNA of the CDR3: TGTGCCAGCAACCGGGGGGGTTACAATGAGCAGTTCTTC. It specifies CASNRGGYNEQFF.

This rearrangement joins TRBV4-1 to TRBJ2-3; 10 bases fit TRBD2. V lost 0 bases and J lost 3; bases outside the gene matches: 9. This CDR3 contains 18 residues. Germline V gene data show CDR1 as MGHRA and CDR2 as YSYEKL. Here the CDR3 reads CASSQESHLAGDTDTQYF. Here the CDR3 DNA reads TGCGCCAGCAGCCAAGAGTCCCACCTAGCGGGAGATACAGATACGCAGTATTTT.

The chain joins TRBV10-1 to TRBJ2-3, with D possibly TRBD1 on 5 matching bases. The V and J ends lost 0 bases and 3 bases respectively, with 13 bases between them. CDR1 and CDR2 (germline): WNHNN, SYGVQD (reference sequence). The CDR3 totals 16 residues. The CDR3 DNA follows: TGCGCCAGCAGTGAGTCGATTGGGGCAGGGACAGATACGCAGTATTTT. Amino acids: CASSESIGAGTDTQYF.

The rearrangement uses TRBV4-1 and TRBJ2-5; 10 bases fit TRBD2. This CDR3 is 17 amino acids long. The junction had 6 bases not matched to a gene; V was cut back by 0 bases and J by 2 bases. Germline lookup yields CDR1 MGHRA and CDR2 YSYEKL. This CDR3 reads CASSQDRSGGVQETQYF. The DNA for the CDR3 is TGCGCCAGCAGCCAAGATAGAAGCGGGGGGGTACAAGAGACCCAGTACTTC.

The rearrangement links TRBV11-3 to TRBJ2-1; 8 bases map to TRBD1. The CDR3 has 16 amino acids. V shed 5 bases, J shed 2 bases, and the junction held 8 bases outside the gene matches. Germline assignment: CDR1 SGHNT and CDR2 YENEEA. For the CDR3, the DNA is TGTGCCAGCAGCCAGCAGACAGGGGCCACCTACAATGAGCAGTTCTTC. Translating gives CASSQQTGATYNEQFF.

The gene calls are TRBV18 and TRBJ1-2; 7 nucleotides agree with TRBD1. This CDR3 contains 13 residues. After removal of 6 bases from V and 4 bases from J, the junction contained 5 bases not matched to a gene. CDR1 and CDR2 from the germline V gene are KGHSH and LQKENI. The chain's CDR3 is CASSPGQLYGYTF. The CDR3 DNA follows: TGTGCCAGCTCCCCGGGACAGCTCTATGGCTACACCTTC.

This clone occurred once. This chain joins TRBV10-3 and TRBJ2-5; a possible D gene is TRBD2 (6 bases). Germline CDR1 ENHRY, CDR2 SYGVKD. The germline V and J ends were trimmed by 6 bases and 2 bases, with 10 bases remaining between them. This CDR3 has 13 amino acids. For the CDR3, the DNA is TGTGCCATCAGCCGGGACTTTCAAGAGACCCAGTACTTC. It translates to CAISRDFQETQYF.

The chain employs TRBV2 and TRBJ2-1; 9 positions match TRBD2. Trimming took 3 bases from V and 5 from J; bases not matched to a gene: 11. Germline values: CDR1 SNHLY, CDR2 FYNNEI. There are 17 residues in the CDR3. The CDR3 bases are TGTGCCAGCAGTGATGGTTTGCGGGGGGGCCGTCACAATGAGCAGTTCTTC. Translated: CASSDGLRGGRHNEQFF.